The rows below give T cell receptor beta chains drawn from one sample of a study of shared clonotypes between healthy human individuals. Profiled with immunoSEQ multiplex PCR; TCRdb holds only in-frame clones, not every one. Here the sample spans about 1.5 million clones, around 98% being singletons. The sequencing input was naive CD4+ T cells sorted from blood. The receptor source for this set is a man under 40 in good health. CDR3s include the opening cysteine and the closing phenylalanine or tryptophan. The order of the fields is J gene, D gene, V gene, clone size, CDR3 DNA, CDR3 protein. D genes are given only for firm matches. Where a row states a size, it is once, few, many or the class of an expanded clone; other rows omit it.

TRBJ2-3 - TRBV28 - TGTGCCAGCGATCAAAGAAGGTACACAGATACGCAGTATTTT CASDQRRYTDTQYF
TRBJ1-2 - TRBV28 - TGTGCCAGCAGTTCCGGGGGTCATTCTACCTATGGCTACACCTTC CASSSGGHSTYGYTF
TRBJ2-7 TRBD2 TRBV27 once TGTGCCAGCAGTTTCTCTAGCGGGAGAAGGTTGTCCTACGAGCAGTACTTC CASSFSSGRRLSYEQYF
TRBJ2-7 TRBD1 TRBV5-4 - TGTGCCAGCAGCTTGTTGGGACAGAGATACGAGCAGTACTTC CASSLLGQRYEQYF
TRBJ1-1 - TRBV28 - TGTGCCAGCAGTAGAACCGGGACCGCGGTCACTGAAGCTTTCTTT CASSRTGTAVTEAFF
TRBJ2-2 - TRBV28 - TGTGCCTCTTTACCCTGGCGAGGGAACACCGGGGAGCTGTTTTTT CASLPWRGNTGELFF
TRBJ2-7 - TRBV9 - TGTGCCAGCAGCGTATGGGGAAACGAGCAGTACTTC CASSVWGNEQYF
TRBJ2-7 TRBD1 TRBV10-1 - TGCGCCAGCAGCCAAGGTGGCGCCGGGACAGGGGGCGACGAGCAGTACTTC CASSQGGAGTGGDEQYF
TRBJ2-3 - TRBV2 - TGTGCCAGCAGTGTTTTTGGCACCGGGACAGATACGCAGTATTTT CASSVFGTGTDTQYF
TRBJ2-7 - TRBV7-9 - TGTGCCAGCAGCTCTACTAAGCGGTACCCAGCCTACGAGCAGTACTTC CASSSTKRYPAYEQYF
TRBJ2-3 TRBD2 TRBV30 - TGTGCCTGGAGGGGGGACGGACTAGCGGGAGATACGCAGTATTTT CAWRGDGLAGDTQYF
TRBJ1-2 - TRBV2 once TGTGCCAGCCGAGGGGGGCTAGCTAACTATGGCTACACCTTC CASRGGLANYGYTF
TRBJ2-1 - TRBV28 - TGTGCCAGCAGCGCGCCGGGACGAAAGGGGCATGAGCAGTTCTTC CASSAPGRKGHEQFF
TRBJ2-7 TRBD2 TRBV4-1 once TGCGCCAGCAGCCAAGAGTCGTCTAGCGGAGGATACGAGCAGTACTTC CASSQESSSGGYEQYF
TRBJ2-7 - TRBV9 - TGTGCCAGCAGCACACCGAACGGGGACGAGCAGTACTTC CASSTPNGDEQYF
TRBJ1-4 - TRBV30 once TGTGCCTGGAGTAGGGGGACCACTAATGAAAAACTGTTTTTT CAWSRGTTNEKLFF
TRBJ2-2 TRBD2 TRBV10-1 - TGCGCCAGCGGAAGCGGGAGGGCCACCGGGGAGCTGTTTTTT CASGSGRATGELFF
TRBJ1-1 - TRBV19 - TGTGCCAGTAGACCTAAGGATTGGTACGGGATCACTGAAGCTTTCTTT CASRPKDWYGITEAFF
TRBJ1-1 TRBD1 TRBV14 - TGTGCCAGCAGCCAAGGTCGGACAGGGAATATTATGAACACTGAAGCTTTCTTT CASSQGRTGNIMNTEAFF
TRBJ2-7 - TRBV21-1 - TGTGCCAGCCATGATGCGAGTAAGCTCTACTACGAGCAGTACTTC CASHDASKLYYEQYF
TRBJ2-7 - TRBV27 - TGTGCCAGCAGTTCCCTAGGACCGGGTTACGAGCAGTACTTC CASSSLGPGYEQYF
TRBJ2-5 - TRBV5-1 - TGCGCCAGCAGCCTCCAGACAAACCAAGAGACCCAGTACTTC CASSLQTNQETQYF
TRBJ2-7 - TRBV11-2 - TGTGCCAGCAGCCCCCGTGGGGCGGGCCTCTACGAGCAGTACTTC CASSPRGAGLYEQYF
TRBJ2-5 - TRBV7-6 - TGTGCCAGCAGCTTACAGGCGAGGGGATACCAAGAGACCCAGTACTTC CASSLQARGYQETQYF
TRBJ2-1 TRBD1 TRBV6-6 - TGTGCCAGCAGTTACCCGACAGGGGATGGTAATGAGCAGTTCTTC CASSYPTGDGNEQFF
TRBJ1-4 TRBD1 TRBV5-5 - TGTGCCAGCAGCACCTCCGGGACAGGGGGCGAGGTTCTGTTTTTT CASSTSGTGGEVLFF
TRBJ2-7 - TRBV15 - TGTGCCACCAGCAGAGAAGGGGCAGGGCACCACGAGCAGTACTTC CATSREGAGHHEQYF
TRBJ2-3 - TRBV29-1 - TGCAGCGTTGAACCCGGCAGCCAGGATACGCAGTATTTT CSVEPGSQDTQYF
TRBJ2-7 - TRBV27 - TGTGCCAGCAGTTTAGGGGAGACCGCCTACGAGCAGTACTTC CASSLGETAYEQYF
TRBJ2-2 - TRBV7-8 - TGTGCCAGCAGCTTTATGCGGACCAACACCGGGGAGCTGTTTTTT CASSFMRTNTGELFF
TRBJ2-3 - TRBV6-1 - TGTGCCAGCAGTGACGGACGTTGGGGAACCCGCACAGATACGCAGTATTTT CASSDGRWGTRTDTQYF
TRBJ2-7 TRBD2 TRBV28 - TGTGCCAGCAGTTTATTTGGGTGGGGGGGTATCTCCTACGAGCAGTACTTC CASSLFGWGGISYEQYF
TRBJ2-5 TRBD2 TRBV11-2 - TGTGCCAGCGGCCCAACTAGCGGCCAAGAGACCCAGTACTTC CASGPTSGQETQYF
TRBJ2-7 TRBD1 TRBV28 - TGTGCCAGCAGTTCCCGGACAGGGGGGGAGCAGTACTTC CASSSRTGGEQYF
TRBJ2-7 TRBD1 TRBV5-4 - TGTGCCAGCAGCAGGGAGGGGGACAGGGCCCACGAGCAGTACTTC CASSREGDRAHEQYF
TRBJ1-1 TRBD1 TRBV18 - TGTGCCAGCTCACCAGCGACAGGGGGAATGAACACTGAAGCTTTCTTT CASSPATGGMNTEAFF
TRBJ2-3 - TRBV29-1 - TGCAGCGTTGAAGAGGGAGTAGATACGCAGTATTTT CSVEEGVDTQYF
TRBJ2-3 TRBD2 TRBV5-4 - TGTGCCAGCAGCTTGGCCGAGCGGGGCAAAGATACGCAGTATTTT CASSLAERGKDTQYF
TRBJ2-7 - TRBV28 - TGTGCCAGCAGTTTTCCAAATTGGAGGGGTGAGCAGTACTTC CASSFPNWRGEQYF
TRBJ2-7 TRBD2 TRBV5-5 - TGTGCCAGCAGCTGGGGGACCGGGACTAGATTGAGGGAGCAGTACTTC CASSWGTGTRLREQYF
TRBJ1-4 - TRBV27 - TGTGCCAGCAGTTTATGGGGGAGTAATGAAAAACTGTTTTTT CASSLWGSNEKLFF
TRBJ2-2 - TRBV7-6 - TGTGCCAGCAGCGGGGGGAGTGAAACCGGGGAGCTGTTTTTT CASSGGSETGELFF
TRBJ2-1 - TRBV28 - TGTGCCAGCAGTTTTCCGGGGGCGGGGAGGCAGTTCTTC CASSFPGAGRQFF
TRBJ1-2 TRBD1 TRBV9 - TGTGCCAGCAGCGAGGGACAGGGGAACTATGGCTACACCTTC CASSEGQGNYGYTF
TRBJ2-3 - TRBV6-5 - TGTGCCAGCAGTTATCGGCGGGGAACTAGCACAGATACGCAGTATTTT CASSYRRGTSTDTQYF
TRBJ1-4 TRBD1 TRBV6-5 - TGTGCCAGCAGTTACCCCAGGGGGCTTAATGAAAAACTGTTTTTT CASSYPRGLNEKLFF
TRBJ1-2 - TRBV30 - TGTGCCTGGAGTGTATGGGGGCGCGACTATGGCTACACCTTC CAWSVWGRDYGYTF
TRBJ1-4 TRBD1 TRBV25-1 - TGTGCCAGCAAGGGGGCGGGAACTAATGAAAAACTGTTTTTT CASKGAGTNEKLFF
TRBJ2-2 - TRBV2 - TGTGCCAGCAGGGACATACACAGGGCCTTGGGCGGGGAGCTGTTTTTT CASRDIHRALGGELFF
TRBJ2-2 TRBD1 TRBV19 - TGTGCCAGTAGTCTAGGACAGGGTAACACCGGGGAGCTGTTTTTT CASSLGQGNTGELFF
TRBJ1-1 - TRBV29-1 - TGCAGCGTTGCGGGGAGGGGAACTGAAGCTTTCTTT CSVAGRGTEAFF
TRBJ2-7 - TRBV28 - TGTGCCAGCAGTTTACCTACCCCCGCCCCCGAGCAGTACTTC CASSLPTPAPEQYF
TRBJ2-7 - TRBV27 - TGTGCCAGCAGTTTATTCGTTGGGACAACAGCCTACGAGCAGTACTTC CASSLFVGTTAYEQYF
TRBJ2-7 - TRBV19 - TGTGCCAGTAAGAGAGCAGACGGGATCTACGAGCAGTACTTC CASKRADGIYEQYF
TRBJ2-7 TRBD1 TRBV28 - TGTGCCAGCAACCAACTTGGACAGGGGAACTACGAGCAGTACTTC CASNQLGQGNYEQYF
TRBJ1-2 - TRBV27 - TGTGCCAGCAGTTCCTGGCAGGGATTGGGCTACACCTTC CASSSWQGLGYTF